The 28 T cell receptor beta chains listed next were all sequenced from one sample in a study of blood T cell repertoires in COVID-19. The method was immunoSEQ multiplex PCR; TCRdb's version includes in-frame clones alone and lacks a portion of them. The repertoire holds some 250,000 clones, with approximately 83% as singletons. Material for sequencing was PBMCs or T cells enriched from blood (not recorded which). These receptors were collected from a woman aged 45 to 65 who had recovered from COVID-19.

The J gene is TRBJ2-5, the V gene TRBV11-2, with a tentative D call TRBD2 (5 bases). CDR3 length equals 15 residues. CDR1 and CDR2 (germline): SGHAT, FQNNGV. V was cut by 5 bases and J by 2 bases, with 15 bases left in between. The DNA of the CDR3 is TGTGCCAGCAGCCTCCTCTCTAGCAGTCAAGAGACCCAGTACTTC. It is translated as CASSLLSSSQETQYF. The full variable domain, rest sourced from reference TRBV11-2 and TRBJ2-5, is EAGVAQSPRYKIIEKRQSVAFWCNPISGHATLYWYQQILGQGPKLLIQFQNNGVVDDSQLPKDRFSAERLKGVDSTLKIQPAKLEDSAVYLCASSLLSSSQETQYFGPGTRLLVL.

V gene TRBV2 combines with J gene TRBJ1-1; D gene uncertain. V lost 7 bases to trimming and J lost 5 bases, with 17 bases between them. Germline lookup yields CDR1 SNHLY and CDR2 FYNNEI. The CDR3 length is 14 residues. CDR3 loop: CASNLEVGRTEAFF. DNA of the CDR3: TGTGCCAGCAACCTCGAGGTCGGGAGGACTGAAGCTTTCTTT.

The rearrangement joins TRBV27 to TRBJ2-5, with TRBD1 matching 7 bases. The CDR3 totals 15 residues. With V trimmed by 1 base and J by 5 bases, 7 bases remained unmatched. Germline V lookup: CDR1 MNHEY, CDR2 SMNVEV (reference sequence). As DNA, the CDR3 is TGTGCCAGCAGTTTATTTGACAGGGTTGGGGAGACCCAGTACTTC. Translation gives CASSLFDRVGETQYF.

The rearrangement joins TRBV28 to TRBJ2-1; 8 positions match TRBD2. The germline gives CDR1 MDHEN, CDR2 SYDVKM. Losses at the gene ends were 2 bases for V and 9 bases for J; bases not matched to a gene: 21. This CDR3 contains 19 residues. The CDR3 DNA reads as TGTGCCAGCAGTTTAAGTTTCCTGGGTCCACTAGCGGAGACAACTGAGCAGTTCTTC. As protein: CASSLSFLGPLAETTEQFF.

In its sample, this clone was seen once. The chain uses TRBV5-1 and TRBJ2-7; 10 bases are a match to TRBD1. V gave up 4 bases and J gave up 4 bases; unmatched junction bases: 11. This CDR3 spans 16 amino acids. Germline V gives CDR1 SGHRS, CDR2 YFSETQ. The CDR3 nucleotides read TGCGCCAGCAGCCCCCAGCTAGGGACAGGGGCGTACGAGCAGTACTTC. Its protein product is CASSPQLGTGAYEQYF. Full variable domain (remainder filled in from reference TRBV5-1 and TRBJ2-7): KAGVTQTPRYLIKTRGQQVTLSCSPISGHRSVSWYQQTPGQGLQFLFEYFSETQRNKGNFPGRFSGRQFSNSRSEMNVSTLELGDSALYLCASSPQLGTGAYEQYFGPGTRLTVT.

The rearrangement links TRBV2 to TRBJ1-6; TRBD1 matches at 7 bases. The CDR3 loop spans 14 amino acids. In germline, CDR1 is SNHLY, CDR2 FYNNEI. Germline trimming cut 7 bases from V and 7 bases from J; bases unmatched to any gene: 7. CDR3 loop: CASTAGTVNSPLHF. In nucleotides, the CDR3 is TGTGCCAGCACCGCCGGGACAGTAAATTCACCCCTCCACTTT.

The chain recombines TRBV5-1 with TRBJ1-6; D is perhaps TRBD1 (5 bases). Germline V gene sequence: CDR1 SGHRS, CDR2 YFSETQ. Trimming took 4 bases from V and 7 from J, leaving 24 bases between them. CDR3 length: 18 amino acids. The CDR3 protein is CASSPSGGSTSGNSPLHF. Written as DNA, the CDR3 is TGCGCCAGCAGCCCGAGTGGGGGGTCTACTTCTGGGAATTCACCCCTCCACTTT. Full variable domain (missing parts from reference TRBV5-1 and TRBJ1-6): KAGVTQTPRYLIKTRGQQVTLSCSPISGHRSVSWYQQTPGQGLQFLFEYFSETQRNKGNFPGRFSGRQFSNSRSEMNVSTLELGDSALYLCASSPSGGSTSGNSPLHFGNGTRLTVT.

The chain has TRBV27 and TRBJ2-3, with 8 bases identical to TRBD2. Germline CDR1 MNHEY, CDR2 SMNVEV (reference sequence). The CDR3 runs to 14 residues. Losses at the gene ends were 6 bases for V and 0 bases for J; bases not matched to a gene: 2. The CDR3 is CASRLAGSTDTQYF. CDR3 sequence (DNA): TGTGCCAGCAGGCTAGCGGGTAGCACAGATACGCAGTATTTT.

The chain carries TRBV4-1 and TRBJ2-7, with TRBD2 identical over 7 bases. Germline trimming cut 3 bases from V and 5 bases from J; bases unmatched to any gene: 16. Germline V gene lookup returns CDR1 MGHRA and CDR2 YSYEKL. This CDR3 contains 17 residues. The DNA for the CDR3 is TGCGCCAGCAGCCATAAAAAGGGAGGGATTTGGGGAGACGAGCAGTACTTC. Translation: CASSHKKGGIWGDEQYF.

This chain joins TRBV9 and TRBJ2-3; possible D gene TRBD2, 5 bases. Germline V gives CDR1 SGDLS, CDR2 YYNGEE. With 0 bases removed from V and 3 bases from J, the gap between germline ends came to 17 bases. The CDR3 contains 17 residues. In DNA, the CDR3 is TGTGCCAGCAGCGTAGGATTGAGCCCCTCGGGGACAGATACGCAGTATTTT. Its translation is CASSVGLSPSGTDTQYF.

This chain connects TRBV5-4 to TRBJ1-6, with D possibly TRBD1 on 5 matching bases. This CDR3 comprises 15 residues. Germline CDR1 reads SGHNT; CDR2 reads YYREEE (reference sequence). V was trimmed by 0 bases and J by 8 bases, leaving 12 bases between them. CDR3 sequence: CASSLDQGPDSPLHF. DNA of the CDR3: TGTGCCAGCAGCTTGGATCAGGGCCCGGATTCACCCCTCCACTTT.

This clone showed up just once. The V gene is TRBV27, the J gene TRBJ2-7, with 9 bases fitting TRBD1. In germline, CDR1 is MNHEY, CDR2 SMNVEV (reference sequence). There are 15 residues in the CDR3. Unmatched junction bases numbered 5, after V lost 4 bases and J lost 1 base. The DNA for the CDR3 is TGTGCCAGCAGTTCACAGGGGGCTGGATCCTACGAGCAGTACTTC. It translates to CASSSQGAGSYEQYF.

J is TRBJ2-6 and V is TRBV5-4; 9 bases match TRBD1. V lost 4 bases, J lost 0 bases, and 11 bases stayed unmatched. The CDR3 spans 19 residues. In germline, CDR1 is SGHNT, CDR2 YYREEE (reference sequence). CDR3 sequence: CASSDRDRALPSGANVLTF. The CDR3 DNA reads TGTGCCAGCAGCGACCGGGACAGGGCCCTTCCCTCTGGGGCCAACGTCCTGACTTTC.

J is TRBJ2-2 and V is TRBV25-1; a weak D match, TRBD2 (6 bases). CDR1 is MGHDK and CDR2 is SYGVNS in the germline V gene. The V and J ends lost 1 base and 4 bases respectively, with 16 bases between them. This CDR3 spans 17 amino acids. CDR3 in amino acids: CASSESMAGRSTGELFF. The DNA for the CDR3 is TGTGCCAGCAGTGAATCGATGGCGGGAAGGAGCACCGGGGAGCTGTTTTTT.

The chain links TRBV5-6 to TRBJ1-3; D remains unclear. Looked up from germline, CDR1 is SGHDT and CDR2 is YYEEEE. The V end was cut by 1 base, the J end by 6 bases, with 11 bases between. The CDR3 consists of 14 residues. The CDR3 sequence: CASSLFGGLNTIYF. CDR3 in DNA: TGTGCCAGCAGCTTGTTTGGCGGGCTAAACACCATATATTTT.

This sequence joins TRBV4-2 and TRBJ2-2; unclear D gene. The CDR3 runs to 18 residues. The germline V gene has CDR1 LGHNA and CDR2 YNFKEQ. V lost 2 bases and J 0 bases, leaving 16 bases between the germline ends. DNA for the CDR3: TGTGCCAGCAGCCAACGACTCCCGAGGATAGCGAACACCGGGGAGCTGTTTTTT. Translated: CASSQRLPRIANTGELFF.

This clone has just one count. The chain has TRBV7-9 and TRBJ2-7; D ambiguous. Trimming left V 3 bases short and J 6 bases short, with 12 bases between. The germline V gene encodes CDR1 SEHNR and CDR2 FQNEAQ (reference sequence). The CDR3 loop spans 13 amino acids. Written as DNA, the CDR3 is TGTGCCAGCAGCTTGCCAAGATCCGGCGAGCAGTACTTC. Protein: CASSLPRSGEQYF.

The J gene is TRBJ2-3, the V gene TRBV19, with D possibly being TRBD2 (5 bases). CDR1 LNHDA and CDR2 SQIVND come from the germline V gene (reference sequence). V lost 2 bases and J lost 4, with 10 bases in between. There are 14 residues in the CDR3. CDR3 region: CASSITNGADTQYF. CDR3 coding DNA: TGTGCCAGTAGTATAACGAACGGGGCAGATACGCAGTATTTT.

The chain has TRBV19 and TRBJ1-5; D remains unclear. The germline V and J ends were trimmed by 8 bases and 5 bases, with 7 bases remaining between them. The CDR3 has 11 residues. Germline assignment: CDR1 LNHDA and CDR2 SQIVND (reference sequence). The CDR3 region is CASGSDQPQHF. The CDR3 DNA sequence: TGTGCCAGTGGGAGCGATCAGCCCCAGCATTTT.

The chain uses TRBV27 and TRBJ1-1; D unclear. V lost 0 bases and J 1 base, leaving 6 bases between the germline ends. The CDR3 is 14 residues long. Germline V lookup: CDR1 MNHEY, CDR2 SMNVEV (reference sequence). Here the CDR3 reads CASSLSPQNTEAFF. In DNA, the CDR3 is TGTGCCAGCAGTTTATCACCACAGAACACTGAAGCTTTCTTT.

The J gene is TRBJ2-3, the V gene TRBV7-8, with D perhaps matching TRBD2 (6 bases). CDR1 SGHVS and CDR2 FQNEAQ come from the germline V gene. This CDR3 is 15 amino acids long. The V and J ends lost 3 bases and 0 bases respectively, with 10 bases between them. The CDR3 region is CASSFRDSSTDTQYF. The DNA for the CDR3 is TGTGCCAGCAGCTTCCGGGACTCGAGCACAGATACGCAGTATTTT.

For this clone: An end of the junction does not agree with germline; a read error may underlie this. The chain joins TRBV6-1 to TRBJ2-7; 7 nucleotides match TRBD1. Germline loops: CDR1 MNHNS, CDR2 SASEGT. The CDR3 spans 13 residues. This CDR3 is CASSERPERQGFF. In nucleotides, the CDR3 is TGTGCCAGCAGTGAACGTCCTGAGCGACAGGGATTCTTC.

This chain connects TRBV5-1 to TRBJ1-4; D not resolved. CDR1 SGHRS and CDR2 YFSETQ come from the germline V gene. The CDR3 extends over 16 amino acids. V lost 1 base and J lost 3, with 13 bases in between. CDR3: CASSLTGIVSNEKLFF. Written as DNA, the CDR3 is TGCGCCAGCAGCTTGACCGGGATTGTCTCTAATGAAAAACTGTTTTTT.

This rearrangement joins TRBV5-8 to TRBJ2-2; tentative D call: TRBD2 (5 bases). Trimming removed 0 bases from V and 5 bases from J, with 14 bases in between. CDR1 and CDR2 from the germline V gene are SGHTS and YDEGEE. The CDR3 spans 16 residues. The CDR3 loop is CASSLESSVTTGELFF. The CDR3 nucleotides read TGTGCCAGCAGCTTGGAGAGTAGCGTCACGACCGGGGAGCTGTTTTTT.

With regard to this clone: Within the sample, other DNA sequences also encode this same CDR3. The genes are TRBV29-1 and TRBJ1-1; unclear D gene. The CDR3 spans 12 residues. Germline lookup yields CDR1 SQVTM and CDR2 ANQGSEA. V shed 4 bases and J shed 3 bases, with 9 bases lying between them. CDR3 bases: TGCAGCGTTGGTGAGGGTGACACTGAAGCTTTCTTT. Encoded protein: CSVGEGDTEAFF. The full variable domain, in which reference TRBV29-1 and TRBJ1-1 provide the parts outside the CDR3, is SAVISQKPSRDICQRGTSLTIQCQVDSQVTMMFWYRQQPGQSLTLIATANQGSEATYESGFVIDKFPISRPNLTFSTLTVSNMSPEDSSIYLCSVGEGDTEAFFGQGTRLTVV.

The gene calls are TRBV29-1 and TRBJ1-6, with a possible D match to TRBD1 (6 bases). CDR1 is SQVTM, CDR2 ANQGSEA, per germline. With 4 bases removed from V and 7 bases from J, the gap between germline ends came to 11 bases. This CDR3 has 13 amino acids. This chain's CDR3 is CSVGSGANSPLHF. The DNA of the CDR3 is TGCAGCGTTGGATCAGGGGCGAATTCACCCCTCCACTTT.

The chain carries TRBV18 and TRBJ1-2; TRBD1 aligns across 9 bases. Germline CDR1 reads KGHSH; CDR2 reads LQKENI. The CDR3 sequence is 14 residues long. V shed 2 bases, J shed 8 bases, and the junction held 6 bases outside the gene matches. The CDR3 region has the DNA TGTGCCAGCTCACCAGGGACAGGGATAGAAGGCTACACCTTC. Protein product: CASSPGTGIEGYTF.

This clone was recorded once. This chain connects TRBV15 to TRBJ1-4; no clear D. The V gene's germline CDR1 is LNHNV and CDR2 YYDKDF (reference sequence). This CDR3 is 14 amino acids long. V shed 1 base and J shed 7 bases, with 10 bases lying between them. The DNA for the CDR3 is TGTGCCACCAGCAGAGGAGGTGCCGGTGAAAAACTGTTTTTT. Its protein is CATSRGGAGEKLFF.